Following are 22 T cell receptor beta chains from one sample sequenced in a study of blood T cell repertoires in COVID-19. Method: immunoSEQ multiplex PCR; TCRdb's copy keeps in-frame clones and lacks some. The sample records 95,000 to 150,000 clones, about three quarters being singletons. The sequenced sample consisted of peripheral blood. These receptors all come from a human donor with acute or convalescent COVID-19. The donor label of this sample is uncertain.

The J gene is TRBJ2-1, the V gene TRBV3-1 (or the pseudogene TRBV3-2); a weak D match, TRBD2 (5 bases). The CDR3 runs 15 residues. Germline CDR1 reads LGHDT; CDR2 reads YNNKEL (reference sequence). V shed 1 base and J shed 12 bases, with 19 bases lying between them. DNA of the CDR3: TGTGCCAGCAGCCAAGCGGGAAGAATTACCCTAGGGCAGTTCTTC. It is translated as CASSQAGRITLGQFF.

This clone was seen at least ten times. The J gene is TRBJ2-5, the V gene TRBV7-3; 9 positions agree with TRBD1. The trim removed 3 bases at V and 5 bases at J, leaving 10 bases unmatched. The germline gives CDR1 SGHTA, CDR2 FQGTGA. CDR3 length: 16 amino acids. The CDR3 nucleotides are TGTGCCAGCAGCTTCTCTTCACCAGGGACAGGGGAGACCCAGTACTTC. Protein: CASSFSSPGTGETQYF.

V and J are TRBV20-1 and TRBJ2-7; D uncertain. Trimming removed 7 bases from V and 1 base from J, with 8 bases in between. Per the germline V gene, CDR1 is DFQATT and CDR2 is SNEGSKA (reference sequence). The length of the CDR3 is 11 residues. CDR3 sequence: CSGLRSYEQYF. DNA for the CDR3: TGCAGTGGGTTGAGGTCCTACGAGCAGTACTTC.

This clone was observed a handful of times. The V gene is TRBV7-9, the J gene TRBJ1-2, with D tentatively TRBD1 (6 bases). The V gene lost 4 bases and the J gene lost 4 bases, with 13 bases spanning the gap. The CDR3 consists of 14 residues. Germline lookup yields CDR1 SEHNR and CDR2 FQNEAQ (reference sequence). This CDR3 is CASSSRQELYGYTF. The CDR3 DNA is TGTGCCAGCAGCTCTCGACAGGAGCTCTATGGCTACACCTTC.

This clone occurred once. This chain joins TRBV5-1 and TRBJ2-1, with 7 bases matching TRBD1. V gave up 1 base and J gave up 6 bases; unmatched junction bases: 4. CDR1 is SGHRS, CDR2 YFSETQ, per germline. The CDR3 has 14 amino acids. The CDR3, as DNA: TGCGCCAGCAGCTTGAGGGACAGACCCAATGAGCAGTTCTTC. Amino acid sequence: CASSLRDRPNEQFF.

This clone has more than one count but fewer than ten. This chain connects TRBV5-1 to TRBJ1-6; weak D call: TRBD1 (5 bases). Germline V gives CDR1 SGHRS, CDR2 YFSETQ. There are 12 residues in the CDR3. Trimming took 0 bases from V and 13 from J, leaving 8 bases between them. In DNA, the CDR3 is TGCGCCAGCAGCTTGGCGGGGGTTCCCCTCCACTTT. This sequence encodes CASSLAGVPLHF.

V usage is TRBV9 and J usage is TRBJ1-1, with 7 bases fitting TRBD1. CDR3 size: 13 residues. CDR1 and CDR2 (germline): SGDLS, YYNGEE. V gave up 0 bases and J gave up 5 bases; unmatched junction bases: 1. CDR3 nucleotides: TGTGCCAGCAGCGTAGCCAGGGGGACTGAAGCTTTCTTT. Its protein is CASSVARGTEAFF.

V usage is TRBV6-1 and J usage is TRBJ1-1; D gene uncertain. Germline V gene lookup returns CDR1 MNHNS and CDR2 SASEGT. The ends were cut back, 0 bases at V and 6 bases at J, with 11 bases in the middle. The CDR3 loop spans 14 amino acids. The CDR3 reads CASSEAFRGPEAFF. DNA of the CDR3: TGTGCCAGCAGTGAAGCCTTCCGTGGCCCTGAAGCTTTCTTT.

V and J are TRBV30 and TRBJ2-7, with 7 bases that match TRBD1. Looked up from germline, CDR1 is GTSNPN and CDR2 is SVGIG (reference sequence). Trimming at V came to 1 base and at J to 7 bases, leaving 7 bases not matched to a gene. CDR3 length equals 13 residues. The CDR3 here is CAWSGQGVGEQYF. In nucleotides, the CDR3 is TGTGCCTGGAGTGGACAGGGTGTGGGGGAGCAGTACTTC.

V gene TRBV4-1 combines with J gene TRBJ2-1; 10 positions agree with TRBD2. Trimming took 4 bases from V and 7 from J; bases not matched to a gene: 10. In germline, CDR1 is MGHRA, CDR2 YSYEKL. The CDR3 runs 16 residues. CDR3 sequence: CASSRESGGARNEQFF. CDR3 nucleotides: TGCGCCAGCAGCCGAGAAAGCGGGGGGGCCAGGAATGAGCAGTTCTTC.

The chain employs TRBV6-5 and TRBJ1-5; no reliable D call. CDR1 and CDR2 from the germline V gene are MNHEY and SVGAGI. V lost 6 bases, J lost 0 bases, and 9 bases lay in between. The CDR3 has 14 residues. The CDR3 DNA reads as TGTGCCAGCAGGGTAGGCGGTAGCAATCAGCCCCAGCATTTT. Translation: CASRVGGSNQPQHF.

The CDR3 coding sequence is TGTGCCAGTAGTACCGGGGGTGGGTCCGAGACCCAGTACTTC. Amino acids: CASSTGGGSETQYF. The rearrangement joins TRBV19 to TRBJ2-5, with a possible D match to TRBD2 (6 bases). In germline, CDR1 is LNHDA, CDR2 SQIVND (reference sequence). The ends were cut back, 4 bases at V and 5 bases at J, with 14 bases in the middle. This CDR3 comprises 14 residues.

This rearrangement joins TRBV11-2 to TRBJ1-2; D gene unclear. The CDR3 is made up of 11 amino acids. V lost 1 base, J lost 7 bases, and 4 bases lay in between. The germline CDR1 and CDR2 sequences are SGHAT and FQNNGV. This chain's CDR3 is CASSLGGGYTF. Here the CDR3 DNA reads TGTGCCAGCAGCTTAGGAGGTGGCTACACCTTC.

The V gene is TRBV7-2, the J gene TRBJ2-7, with D possibly TRBD2 on 5 matching bases. The CDR3 contains 15 residues. The V gene's germline CDR1 is SGHTA and CDR2 FQGNSA. V was trimmed by 1 base and J by 4 bases, leaving 14 bases between them. The CDR3: CASSLGDPRAYEQYF. The DNA of the CDR3 is TGTGCCAGCAGCTTAGGTGATCCGAGGGCATACGAGCAGTACTTC.

The chain is built from TRBV5-6 and TRBJ2-1; perhaps TRBD1 as D (5 bases). CDR3 length equals 12 residues. In germline, CDR1 is SGHDT, CDR2 YYEEEE. V lost 2 bases to trimming and J lost 7 bases, with 7 bases between them. DNA of the CDR3: TGTGCCAGCAGCTTCAGGGAAAATGAGCAGTTCTTC. Translated, it gives CASSFRENEQFF. The entire variable domain, with the rest obtained from reference TRBV5-6 and TRBJ2-1, is as follows: DAGVTQSPTHLIKTRGQQVTLRCSPKSGHDTVSWYQQALGQGPQFIFQYYEEEERQRGNFPDRFSGHQFPNYSSELNVNALLLGDSALYLCASSFRENEQFFGPGTRLTVL.

V is TRBV5-4 and J is TRBJ2-5; 11 bases fit TRBD2. This CDR3 region has 16 residues. Losses at the gene ends were 4 bases for V and 1 base for J; bases not matched to a gene: 6. Germline CDR1 reads SGHNT; CDR2 reads YYREEE (reference sequence). The CDR3 region is CASSEPGTSGQETQYF. The DNA for the CDR3 is TGTGCCAGCAGCGAACCCGGGACTAGCGGCCAAGAGACCCAGTACTTC.

The chain uses TRBV6-6 and TRBJ2-7, with 7 nucleotides matching TRBD1. Germline V gene lookup returns CDR1 MNHNY and CDR2 SVGAGI (reference sequence). The CDR3 is made up of 16 amino acids. V trimming: 2 bases; J trimming: 0 bases; junction bases outside the gene matches: 7. In nucleotides, the CDR3 is TGTGCCAGCAGTTACGGCTCGGCAGGGGGCTCCTACGAGCAGTACTTC. This gives the protein CASSYGSAGGSYEQYF.

This clone occurred many times. The V gene is TRBV6-6, the J gene TRBJ1-2, with a weak D call TRBD1 (5 bases). Germline CDR1 is MNHNY and CDR2 is SVGAGI (reference sequence). CDR3 size: 13 residues. Between the trimmed V and J ends, which lost 7 bases and 6 bases, there was a span of 15 bases. The CDR3: CASTVREVNGYTF. In DNA form, the CDR3 reads TGTGCCAGCACGGTCAGGGAGGTGAATGGCTACACCTTC.

This clone turned up a few times. The rearrangement links TRBV2 to TRBJ2-6; D might be TRBD2 (6 bases). The CDR3 covers 15 residues. Germline loops: CDR1 SNHLY, CDR2 FYNNEI. Trimming removed 4 bases at V and 3 bases at J, with 10 bases between. The CDR3 DNA reads as TGTGCCAGCAGTGTTGGGGGGTATGGGGCCAACGTCCTGACTTTC. As protein: CASSVGGYGANVLTF.

The chain uses TRBV3-1 (or the pseudogene TRBV3-2) and TRBJ1-1; no clear D. Trimming shortened V by 3 bases and J by 5 bases, and 7 bases separated the two germline ends. The CDR3 runs 12 residues. Germline V lookup: CDR1 LGHDT, CDR2 YNNKEL (reference sequence). The CDR3 reads CASSQSMTEAFF. The CDR3 DNA is TGTGCCAGCAGCCAGAGTATGACTGAAGCTTTCTTT.

The rearrangement uses TRBV30 and TRBJ1-3; D possibly corresponds to TRBD1 (6 bases). CDR3 length: 16 amino acids. V shed 4 bases and J shed 0 bases, with 16 bases lying between them. CDR1 GTSNPN and CDR2 SVGIG come from the germline V gene (reference sequence). CDR3 loop: CAWKGQSPLSGNTIYF. The CDR3 nucleotides are TGTGCCTGGAAAGGACAGAGTCCTCTCTCTGGAAACACCATATATTTT.

V and J are TRBV5-5 and TRBJ1-6, with TRBD1 identical over 9 bases. The length of the CDR3 is 18 residues. Trimming cost V 2 bases and J 6 bases; bases outside gene matches: 12. The germline V gene has CDR1 SGHKS and CDR2 YYEKEE (reference sequence). The CDR3 loop is CASSLSLIGQGTNSPLHF. Written as DNA, the CDR3 is TGTGCCAGCAGCTTATCATTGATAGGACAGGGGACTAATTCACCCCTCCACTTT.